The entry below describes one TCR beta chain. The antigen is undetermined. The CDR3 has 13 amino acids. V lost 5 bases to trimming and J lost 6 bases, with 13 bases between them. From germline, CDR1 is SGHVS and CDR2 FQNEAQ. Among the donors, all were healthy bone marrow donors. This record belongs to a study of cytomegalovirus exposure and HLA in healthy donors. The PCR used 60 Vbeta and 13 Jbeta primers. TCRdb's copy holds only in-frame clones and misses some; the assay was immunoSEQ multiplex PCR. This table holds about 130,000 clones, 80% found once. The study, taken as a whole, reports: Cytomegalovirus association was assigned to over 150 TCR beta chains. Whilst most TCR sequences proved rare, a subset of public TCRs occurred across many donors. For most TCR beta V segments, an earlier analysis put the productive rate at about 90% or about 30% of the time.

V and J are TRBV7-8 and TRBJ1-1; perhaps TRBD1 as D (6 bases). This TCR was recovered from a man aged 25 to 40 in good health and CMV-seronegative. The specimen sequenced was PBMCs. CDR3 coding DNA: TGTGCCAGCAGCAGCTTACAGGGCCCTGAAGCTTTCTTT. Its translation is CASSSLQGPEAFF.